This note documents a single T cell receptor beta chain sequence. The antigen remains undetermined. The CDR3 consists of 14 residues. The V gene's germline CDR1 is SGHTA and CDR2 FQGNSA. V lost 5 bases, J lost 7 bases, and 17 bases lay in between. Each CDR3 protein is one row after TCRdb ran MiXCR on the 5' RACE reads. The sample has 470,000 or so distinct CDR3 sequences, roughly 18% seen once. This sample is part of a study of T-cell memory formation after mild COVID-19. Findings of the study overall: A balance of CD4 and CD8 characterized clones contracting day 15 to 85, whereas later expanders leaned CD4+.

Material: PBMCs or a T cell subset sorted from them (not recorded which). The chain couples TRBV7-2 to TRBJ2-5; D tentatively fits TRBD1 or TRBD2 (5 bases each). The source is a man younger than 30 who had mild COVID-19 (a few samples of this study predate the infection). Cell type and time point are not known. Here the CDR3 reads CASSPPGAWRTQYF. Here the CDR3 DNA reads TGTGCCAGCAGCCCTCCCGGGGCCTGGCGGACCCAGTACTTC. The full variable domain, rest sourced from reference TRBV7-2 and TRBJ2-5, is GAGVSQSPSNKVTEKGKDVELRCDPISGHTALYWYRQSLGQGLEFLIYFQGNSAPDKSGLPSDRFSAERTGGSVSTLTIQRTQQEDSAVYLCASSPPGAWRTQYFGPGTRLLVL.